Presented here are 3 T cell receptor beta chains from one specimen sequenced in a study of control samples from healthy donors and cancer patients. TCRdb's copy holds only in-frame clones and misses some; the assay was immunoSEQ multiplex PCR. The profile shows fewer than 200,000 clones, almost 90% of them singletons. The sequenced material came from blood. These receptors were obtained from a woman between 50 and 59 years old in good health.

This clone showed up just once. V usage is TRBV7-2 and J usage is TRBJ1-3, with a weak D call TRBD1 (5 bases). The CDR3 is 16 amino acids. Germline assignment: CDR1 SGHTA and CDR2 FQGNSA. V was trimmed by 5 bases and J by 3 bases, leaving 17 bases between them. CDR3 bases: TGTGCCAGCAGCCGCGACGCGGGGGGAAATGGAAACACCATATATTTT. Encoded protein: CASSRDAGGNGNTIYF.

This chain links TRBV5-6 with TRBJ1-1; no definite D call. CDR1 and CDR2 from the germline V gene are SGHDT and YYEEEE. With 3 bases removed from V and 10 bases from J, the gap between germline ends came to 13 bases. CDR3 size: 12 residues. The CDR3 spells CASSSSFGLAFF. The CDR3 bases are TGTGCCAGCAGCTCCTCCTTTGGATTAGCTTTCTTT.

The chain has TRBV6-1 and TRBJ2-7, with 7 bases aligning to TRBD1. The V segment lost 2 bases and the J segment 2 bases; nucleotides outside the gene matches: 3. The germline V gene has CDR1 MNHNS and CDR2 SASEGT. The CDR3 totals 14 residues. The CDR3 here is CASSEWDRPYEQYF. The CDR3 DNA follows: TGTGCCAGCAGTGAATGGGACAGACCCTACGAGCAGTACTTC.